The clone carrying this TCR beta chain came up a few times. No antigen is known for it. The record originates from a study of breast tumors, draining lymph nodes, adjacent tissues. Study-level findings and limits: Data only fit, rather than demonstrated, lymph node origin of most tumor T cells. Most tumor T cells seemingly derive from lymph node, then expand in tumor. Tumor repertoires ranked between lymph nodes and nontumor tissue in diversity, with V and J gene preferences.

Samples came from axillary lymph nodes draining the breast cancer. MiXCR, applied by TCRdb to the multiplex PCR reads, yields one record per CDR3 protein. The top ten hold 5.5% to 6% of the sample, which has some 110,000 distinct CDR3 sequences, 30% seen once. The germline gives CDR1 SGHTA, CDR2 FQGNSA. The V end lost 1 base, the J end lost 7 bases, and 13 bases lay between the germline ends. The CDR3 length is 14 residues. Sequences were obtained from axillary lymph node tissue. This TCR came from a female donor with breast cancer. Some clones in this sample may be carry-over from other donors' samples. V gene TRBV7-2 combines with J gene TRBJ1-2; D might be TRBD1 (5 bases). CDR3 sequence (DNA): TGTGCCAGCAGCTTAGACAGCTCTAGGGGTGGCTACACCTTC. The encoded protein is CASSLDSSRGGYTF.